The clone carrying this T cell receptor beta chain was counted between two and nine times. Vbeta (60) and Jbeta (13) primers were used in the PCR. Produced via immunoSEQ multiplex PCR; TCRdb's table is partial and in-frame only. The sample consists of around 150,000 clones, around 72% of them appearing once. Germline CDR1 SNHLY, CDR2 FYNNEI. The CDR3 is 15 residues long. Trimming at V came to 5 bases and at J to 5 bases, leaving 5 bases not matched to a gene. The data are from a study of cytomegalovirus exposure and HLA in healthy donors. This receptor was obtained from a man in his fifties or sixties in good health and CMV-seropositive. The chain links TRBV2 to TRBJ2-1, with 11 bases fitting TRBD1. The sequencing input was PBMCs. DNA of the CDR3: TGTGCCAGCAGTCCGGACAGGGGGCCGAACAATGAGCAGTTCTTC. Amino acids: CASSPDRGPNNEQFF. The whole variable domain, filled in from reference TRBV2 and TRBJ2-1, reads EPEVTQTPSHQVTQMGQEVILRCVPISNHLYFYWYRQILGQKVEFLVSFYNNEISEKSEIFDDQFSVERPDGSNFTLKIRSTKLEDSAMYFCASSPDRGPNNEQFFGPGTRLTVL.